This T cell receptor beta chain was documented in a study of cytomegalovirus exposure and HLA in healthy donors. Primers included in the PCR were 60 Vbeta and 13 Jbeta primers. Here immunoSEQ multiplex PCR was the method, and the copy in TCRdb shows in-frame clones only, minus some. The sample holds 110,000 to 150,000 clones. The CDR3 consists of 12 residues. The germline CDR1 and CDR2 sequences are MGHDK and SYGVNS. Trimming stripped 4 bases from V and 4 bases from J, with 7 bases between. The sequencing sample was made of PBMCs. This receptor was taken from a young woman in good health and CMV-seronegative. The V and J genes are TRBV25-1 and TRBJ1-2, with a tentative D call TRBD1 (6 bases). The CDR3 here is CASSGTVYGYTF. The CDR3 DNA reads TGTGCCAGCAGTGGGACAGTCTATGGCTACACCTTC.